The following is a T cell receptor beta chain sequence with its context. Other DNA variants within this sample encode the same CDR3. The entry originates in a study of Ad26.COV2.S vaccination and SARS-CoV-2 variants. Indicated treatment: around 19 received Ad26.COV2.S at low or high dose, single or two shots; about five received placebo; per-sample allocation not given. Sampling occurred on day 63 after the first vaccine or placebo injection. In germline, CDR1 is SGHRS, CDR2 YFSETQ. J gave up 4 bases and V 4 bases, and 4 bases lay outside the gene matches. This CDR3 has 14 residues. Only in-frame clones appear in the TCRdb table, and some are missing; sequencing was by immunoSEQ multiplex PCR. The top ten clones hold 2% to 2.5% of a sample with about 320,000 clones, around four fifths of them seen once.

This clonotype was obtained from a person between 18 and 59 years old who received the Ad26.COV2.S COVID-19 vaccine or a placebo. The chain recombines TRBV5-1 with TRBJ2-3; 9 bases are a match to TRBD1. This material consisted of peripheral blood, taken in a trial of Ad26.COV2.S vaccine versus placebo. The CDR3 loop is CASSPGTGSDTQYF. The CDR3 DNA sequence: TGCGCCAGCAGCCCAGGGACAGGGTCAGATACGCAGTATTTT.